This T cell receptor beta chain was documented in a study of blood T cells in healthy people across ages. A second PCR, run for roughly 7 to 12 cycles, used a sample-barcoded 5' primer plus a J-beta primer mix. TCRdb re-called the 5' RACE reads with MiXCR, one entry per CDR3 protein. The sample lists over 950,000 distinct CDR3 sequences; 30% to 40% were seen once. Germline values: CDR1 MGHDK, CDR2 SYGVNS. With 6 bases removed from V and 3 bases from J, the gap between germline ends came to 8 bases. CDR3 size: 12 residues. The chain recombines TRBV25-1 with TRBJ1-2; D unclear. The receptor was derived from a man between 18 and 29 years old in good health. Sequences were obtained from blood. The CDR3, as DNA: TGTGCCAGCAGGGAAATGGACTATGGCTACACCTTC. Its translation is CASREMDYGYTF.